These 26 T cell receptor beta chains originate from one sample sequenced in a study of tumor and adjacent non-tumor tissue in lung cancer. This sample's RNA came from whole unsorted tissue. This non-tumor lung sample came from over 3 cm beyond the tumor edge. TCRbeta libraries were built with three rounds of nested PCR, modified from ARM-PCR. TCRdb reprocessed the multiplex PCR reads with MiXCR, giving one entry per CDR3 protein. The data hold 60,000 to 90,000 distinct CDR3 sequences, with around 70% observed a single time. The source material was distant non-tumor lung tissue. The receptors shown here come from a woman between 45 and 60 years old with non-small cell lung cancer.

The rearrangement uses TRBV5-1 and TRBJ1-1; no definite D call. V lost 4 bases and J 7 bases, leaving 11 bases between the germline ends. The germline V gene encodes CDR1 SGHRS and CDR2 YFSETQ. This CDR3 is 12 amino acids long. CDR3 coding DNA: TGCGCCAGCAGCGACGGGAGAAGTGAAGCTTTCTTT. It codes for CASSDGRSEAFF.

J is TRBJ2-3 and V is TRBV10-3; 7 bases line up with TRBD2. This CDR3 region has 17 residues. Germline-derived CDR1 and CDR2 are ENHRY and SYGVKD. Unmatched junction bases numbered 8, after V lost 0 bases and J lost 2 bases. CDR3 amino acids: CAISESPGLSATDTQYF. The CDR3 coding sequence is TGTGCCATCAGTGAGTCCCCGGGACTATCAGCCACAGATACGCAGTATTTT.

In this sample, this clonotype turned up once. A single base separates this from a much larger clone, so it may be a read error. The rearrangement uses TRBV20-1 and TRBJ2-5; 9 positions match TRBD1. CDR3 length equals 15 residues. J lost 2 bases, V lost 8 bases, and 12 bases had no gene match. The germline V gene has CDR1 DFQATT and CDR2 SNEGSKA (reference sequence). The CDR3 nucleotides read TGCAGTACTATCCGGGACAGGGTCGGGCAAGAGACCCAGTACTTC. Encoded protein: CSTIRDRVGQETQYF.

The CDR3 sequence: CASIFSRSASTDTQYF. The DNA for the CDR3 is TGTGCCAGCATCTTCTCCCGGAGCGCTAGCACAGATACGCAGTATTTT. The chain carries TRBV7-9 and TRBJ2-3, with D hard to call. Trimming stripped 7 bases from V and 0 bases from J, with 17 bases between. Germline V gene sequence: CDR1 SEHNR, CDR2 FQNEAQ (reference sequence). This CDR3 comprises 16 residues.

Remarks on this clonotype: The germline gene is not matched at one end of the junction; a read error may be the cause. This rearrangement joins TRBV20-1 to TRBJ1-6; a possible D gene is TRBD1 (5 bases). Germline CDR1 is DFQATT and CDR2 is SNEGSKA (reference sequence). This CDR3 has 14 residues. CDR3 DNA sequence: TGCAGTGGTCTATCGGGGCGCGAGTTTTCACTCCTCCACTTT. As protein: CSGLSGREFSLLHF.

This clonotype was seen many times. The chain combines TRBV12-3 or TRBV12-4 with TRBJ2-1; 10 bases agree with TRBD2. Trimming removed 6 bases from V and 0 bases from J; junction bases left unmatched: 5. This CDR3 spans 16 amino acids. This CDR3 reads CASRFSGGSSYNEQFF. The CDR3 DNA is TGTGCCAGCAGATTTAGCGGGGGGAGCTCCTACAATGAGCAGTTCTTC.

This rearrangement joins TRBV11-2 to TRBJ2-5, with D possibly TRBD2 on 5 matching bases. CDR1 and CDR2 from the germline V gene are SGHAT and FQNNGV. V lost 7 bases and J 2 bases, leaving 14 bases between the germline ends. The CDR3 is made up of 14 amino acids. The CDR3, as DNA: TGTGCCAGCACCCGGGATCGGGGTCAAGAGACCCAGTACTTC. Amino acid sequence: CASTRDRGQETQYF.

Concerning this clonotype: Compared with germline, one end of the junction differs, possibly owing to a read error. The CDR3 sequence is CAGSLLVGGYEQYF. CDR3 nucleotide sequence: TGTGCCGGCAGCTTACTGGTAGGAGGGTACGAGCAGTACTTC. The V and J genes are TRBV11-2 and TRBJ2-7, with TRBD2 as a possible D gene (6 bases). This CDR3 has 14 residues. From germline, CDR1 is SGHAT and CDR2 FQNNGV.

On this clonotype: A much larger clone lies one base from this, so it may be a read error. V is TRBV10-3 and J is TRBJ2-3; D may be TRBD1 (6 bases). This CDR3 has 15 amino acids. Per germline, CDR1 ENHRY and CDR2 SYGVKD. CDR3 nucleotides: TGTGCCATCAGACCTCTAGGGGGAAGCACAAATACGCAGTATTTT. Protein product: CAIRPLGGSTNTQYF.

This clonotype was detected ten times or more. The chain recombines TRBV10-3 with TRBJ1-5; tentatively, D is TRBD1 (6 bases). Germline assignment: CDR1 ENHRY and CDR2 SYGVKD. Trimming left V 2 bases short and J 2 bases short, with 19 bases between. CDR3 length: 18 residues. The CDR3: CAISEADYRAGGNQPQHF. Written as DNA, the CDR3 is TGTGCCATCAGTGAGGCCGACTACAGGGCTGGCGGCAATCAGCCCCAGCATTTT.

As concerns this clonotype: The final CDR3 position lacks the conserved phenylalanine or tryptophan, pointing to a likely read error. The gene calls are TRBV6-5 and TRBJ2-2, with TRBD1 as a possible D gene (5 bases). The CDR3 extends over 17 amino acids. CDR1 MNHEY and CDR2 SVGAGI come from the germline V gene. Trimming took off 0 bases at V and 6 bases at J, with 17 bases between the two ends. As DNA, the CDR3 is TGTGCCAGCAGTTACTCGGGGCCGCAGACATCCGCCGGGGAGCTGTTTCTT. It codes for CASSYSGPQTSAGELFL.

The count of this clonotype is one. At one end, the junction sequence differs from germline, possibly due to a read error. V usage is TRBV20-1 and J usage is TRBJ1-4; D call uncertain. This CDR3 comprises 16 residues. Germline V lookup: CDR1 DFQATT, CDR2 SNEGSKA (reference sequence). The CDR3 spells CSASYHDAPTNEKLFF. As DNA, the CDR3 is TGCAGTGCTAGTTATCATGACGCGCCAACTAATGAAAAACTGTTTTTC.

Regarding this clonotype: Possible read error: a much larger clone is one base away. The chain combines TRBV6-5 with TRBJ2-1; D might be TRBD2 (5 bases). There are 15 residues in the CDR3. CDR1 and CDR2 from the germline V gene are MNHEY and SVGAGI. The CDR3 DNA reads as TGTGCCACCAGTGTGAGGGCAGGCGGGCTTAGTGAGCAGTTCTTC. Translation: CATSVRAGGLSEQFF.

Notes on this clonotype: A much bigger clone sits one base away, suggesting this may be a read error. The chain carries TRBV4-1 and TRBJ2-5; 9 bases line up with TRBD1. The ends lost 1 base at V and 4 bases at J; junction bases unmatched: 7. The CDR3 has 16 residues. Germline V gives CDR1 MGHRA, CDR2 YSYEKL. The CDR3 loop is CASSQVGTGRRETQYF. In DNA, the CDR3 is TGCGCCAGCAGCCAAGTGGGGACAGGGAGACGAGAGACCCAGTACTTC.

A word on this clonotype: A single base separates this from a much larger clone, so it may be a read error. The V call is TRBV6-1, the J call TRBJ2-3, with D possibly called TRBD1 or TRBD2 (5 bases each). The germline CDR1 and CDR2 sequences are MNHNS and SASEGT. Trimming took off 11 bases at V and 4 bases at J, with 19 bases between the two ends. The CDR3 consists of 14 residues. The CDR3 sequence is CACRDTGRADTQYF. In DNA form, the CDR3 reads TGTGCCTGCCGCGACACGGGGCGCGCAGATACGCAGTATTTT.

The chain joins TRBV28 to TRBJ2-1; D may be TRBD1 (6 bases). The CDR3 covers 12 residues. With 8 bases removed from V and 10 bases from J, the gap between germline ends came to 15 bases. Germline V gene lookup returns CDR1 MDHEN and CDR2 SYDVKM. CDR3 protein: CASGSQGREQFF. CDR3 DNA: TGTGCCAGCGGTTCCCAGGGGCGGGAGCAGTTCTTC.

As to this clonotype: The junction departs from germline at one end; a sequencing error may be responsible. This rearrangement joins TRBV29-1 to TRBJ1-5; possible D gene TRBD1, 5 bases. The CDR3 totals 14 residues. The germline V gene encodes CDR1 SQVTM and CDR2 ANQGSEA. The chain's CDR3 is CSASSWDGNRPQHF. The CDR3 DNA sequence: TGCAGCGCCTCGTCGTGGGACGGCAATCGGCCCCAGCATTTT.

CDR3 coding DNA: TGCAGCGTTCACGGCGCGGCTAGTACAGATACGCAGTATTTT. This translates into CSVHGAASTDTQYF. J is TRBJ2-3 and V is TRBV29-1; D gene ambiguous. This CDR3 region has 14 residues. Trimming removed 5 bases from V and 3 bases from J, with 15 bases in between. Germline CDR1 reads SQVTM; CDR2 reads ANQGSEA.

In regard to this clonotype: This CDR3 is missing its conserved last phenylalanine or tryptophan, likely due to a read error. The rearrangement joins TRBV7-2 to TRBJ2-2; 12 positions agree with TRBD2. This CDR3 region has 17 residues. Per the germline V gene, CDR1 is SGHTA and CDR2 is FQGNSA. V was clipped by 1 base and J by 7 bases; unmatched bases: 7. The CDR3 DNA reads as TGTGCCAGCAGCTTAGTAGTACTAGCGGGAGGTGGCGGGGAGCTGTTTTCT. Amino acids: CASSLVVLAGGGGELFS.

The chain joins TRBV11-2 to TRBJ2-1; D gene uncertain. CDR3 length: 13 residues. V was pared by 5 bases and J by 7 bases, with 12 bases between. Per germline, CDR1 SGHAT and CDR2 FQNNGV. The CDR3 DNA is TGTGCCAGCAGCCTCAACGACAATAATGAGCAGTTCTTC. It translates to CASSLNDNNEQFF.

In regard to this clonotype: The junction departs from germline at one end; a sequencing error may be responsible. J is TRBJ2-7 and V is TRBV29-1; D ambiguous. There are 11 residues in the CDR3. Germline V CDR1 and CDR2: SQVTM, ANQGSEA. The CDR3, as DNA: TGCAGCGGAGGAACCTACTACGAGGAGTACTTC. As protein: CSGGTYYEEYF.

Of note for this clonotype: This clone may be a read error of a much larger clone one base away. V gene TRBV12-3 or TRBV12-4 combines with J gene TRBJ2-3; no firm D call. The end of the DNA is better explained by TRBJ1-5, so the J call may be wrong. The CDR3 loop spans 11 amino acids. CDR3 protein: CASSSTDTQHF. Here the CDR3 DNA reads TGTGCCAGCAGTTCCACAGATACGCAGCATTTT.

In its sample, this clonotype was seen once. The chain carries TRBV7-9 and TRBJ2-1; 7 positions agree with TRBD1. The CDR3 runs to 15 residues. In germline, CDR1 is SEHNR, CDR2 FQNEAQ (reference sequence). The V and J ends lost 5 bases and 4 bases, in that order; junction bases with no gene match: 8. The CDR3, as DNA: TGTGCCAGCAGCCCACCGGACAGGCTTTACAATGAGCAGTTCTTC. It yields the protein CASSPPDRLYNEQFF.

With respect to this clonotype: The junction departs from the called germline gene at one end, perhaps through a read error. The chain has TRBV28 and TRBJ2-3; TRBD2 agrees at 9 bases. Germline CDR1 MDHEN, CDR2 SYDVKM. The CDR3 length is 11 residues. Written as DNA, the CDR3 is TGTGTCAGCAGGACTAGCGTTACGCAGTATTTT. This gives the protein CVSRTSVTQYF.

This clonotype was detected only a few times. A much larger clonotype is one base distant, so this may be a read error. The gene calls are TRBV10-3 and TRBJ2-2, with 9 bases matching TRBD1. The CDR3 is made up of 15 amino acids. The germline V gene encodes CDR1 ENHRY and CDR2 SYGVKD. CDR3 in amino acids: CAIRPGTGITGGLFF. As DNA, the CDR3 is TGTGCCATTCGTCCCGGGACAGGGATCACCGGGGGGCTGTTTTTT.

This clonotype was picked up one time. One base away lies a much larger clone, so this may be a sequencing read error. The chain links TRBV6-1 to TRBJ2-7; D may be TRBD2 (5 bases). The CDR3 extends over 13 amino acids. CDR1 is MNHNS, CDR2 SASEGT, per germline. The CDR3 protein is CARSAGLSREQYF. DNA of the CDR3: TGTGCCAGGAGTGCCGGACTCAGCCGCGAGCAGTACTTC.